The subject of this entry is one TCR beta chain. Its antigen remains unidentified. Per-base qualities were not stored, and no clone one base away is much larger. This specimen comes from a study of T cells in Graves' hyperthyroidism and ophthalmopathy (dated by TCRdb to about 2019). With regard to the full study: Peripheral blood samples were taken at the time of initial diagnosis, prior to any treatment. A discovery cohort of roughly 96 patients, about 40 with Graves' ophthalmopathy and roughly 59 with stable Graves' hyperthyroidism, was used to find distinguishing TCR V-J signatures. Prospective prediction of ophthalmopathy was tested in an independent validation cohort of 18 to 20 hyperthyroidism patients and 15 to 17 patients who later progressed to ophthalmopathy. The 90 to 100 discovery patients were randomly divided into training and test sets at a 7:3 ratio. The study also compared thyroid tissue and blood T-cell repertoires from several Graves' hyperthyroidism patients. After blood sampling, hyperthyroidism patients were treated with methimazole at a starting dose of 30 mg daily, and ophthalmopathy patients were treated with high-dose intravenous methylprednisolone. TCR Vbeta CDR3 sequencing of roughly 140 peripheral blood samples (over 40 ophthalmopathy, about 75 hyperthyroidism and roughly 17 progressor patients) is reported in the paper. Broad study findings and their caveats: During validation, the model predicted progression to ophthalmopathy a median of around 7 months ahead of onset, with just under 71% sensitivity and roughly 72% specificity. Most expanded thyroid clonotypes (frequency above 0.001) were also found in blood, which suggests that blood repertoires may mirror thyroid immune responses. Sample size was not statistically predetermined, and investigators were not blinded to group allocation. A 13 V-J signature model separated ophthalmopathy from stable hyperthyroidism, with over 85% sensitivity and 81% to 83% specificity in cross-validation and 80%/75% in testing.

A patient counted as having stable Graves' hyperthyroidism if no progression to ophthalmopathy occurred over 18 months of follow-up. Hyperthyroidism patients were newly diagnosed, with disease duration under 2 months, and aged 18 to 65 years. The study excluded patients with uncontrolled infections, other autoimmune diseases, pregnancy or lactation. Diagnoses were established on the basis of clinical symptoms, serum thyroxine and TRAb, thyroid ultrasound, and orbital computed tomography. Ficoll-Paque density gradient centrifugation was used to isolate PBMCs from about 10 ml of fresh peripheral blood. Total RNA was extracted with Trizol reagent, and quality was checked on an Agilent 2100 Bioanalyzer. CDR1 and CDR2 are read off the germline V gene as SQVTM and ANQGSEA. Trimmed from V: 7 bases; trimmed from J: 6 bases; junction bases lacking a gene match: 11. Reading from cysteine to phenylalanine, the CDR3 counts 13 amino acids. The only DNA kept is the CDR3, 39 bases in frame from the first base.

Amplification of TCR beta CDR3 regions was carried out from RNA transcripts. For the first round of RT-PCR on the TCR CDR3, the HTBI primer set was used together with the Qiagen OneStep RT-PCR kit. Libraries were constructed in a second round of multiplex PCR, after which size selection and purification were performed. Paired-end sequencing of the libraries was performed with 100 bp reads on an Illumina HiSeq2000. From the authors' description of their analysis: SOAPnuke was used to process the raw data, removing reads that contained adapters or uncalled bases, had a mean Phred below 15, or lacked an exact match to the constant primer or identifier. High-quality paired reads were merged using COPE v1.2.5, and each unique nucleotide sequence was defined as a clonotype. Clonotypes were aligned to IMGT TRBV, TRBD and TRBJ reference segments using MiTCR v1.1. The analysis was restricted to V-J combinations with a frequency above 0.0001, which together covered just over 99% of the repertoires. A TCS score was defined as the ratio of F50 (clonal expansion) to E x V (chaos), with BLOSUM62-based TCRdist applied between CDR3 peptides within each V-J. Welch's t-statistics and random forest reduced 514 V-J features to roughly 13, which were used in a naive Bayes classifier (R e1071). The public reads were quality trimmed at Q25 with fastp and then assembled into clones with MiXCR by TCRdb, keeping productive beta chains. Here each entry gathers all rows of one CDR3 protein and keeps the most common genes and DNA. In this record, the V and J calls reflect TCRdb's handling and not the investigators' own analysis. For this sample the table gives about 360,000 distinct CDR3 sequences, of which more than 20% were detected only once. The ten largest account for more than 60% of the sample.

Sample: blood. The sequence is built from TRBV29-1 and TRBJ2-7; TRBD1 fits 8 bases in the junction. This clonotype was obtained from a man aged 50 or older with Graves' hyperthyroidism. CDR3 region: CSASTGAWGEQYF. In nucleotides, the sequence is TGCAGCGCTTCGACAGGGGCCTGGGGCGAGCAGTACTTC.